These 8 T cell receptor beta chains were sequenced from one sample in a study of blood T cells in healthy people across ages. The second PCR ran about 6 to 11 cycles with a sample-barcoded 5' primer and J-beta primers. TCRdb used MiXCR to reprocess the 5' RACE reads, holding one entry per CDR3 protein. The sample contains roughly 1,000,000 distinct CDR3 sequences, 20% to 25% of which appear only once. The same data also contributed to another study, on T cells of mothers and their children.

The sample was blood. These receptors were obtained from a girl aged 2-10 years in good health.

This clonotype was seen a handful of times. The chain has TRBV4-3 and TRBJ2-5; a possible D gene is TRBD1 (5 bases). Gene TRBJ2-7 matches the end of the DNA better, so the J call may be wrong. Germline V gene lookup returns CDR1 LGHNA and CDR2 YSLEER. The CDR3 is 15 residues long. CDR3 sequence (DNA): TGCGCCAGCAGCCAAGATTTGGGCAGGGTCGACGAGCAGTACTTC. This translates into CASSQDLGRVDEQYF.

The sample holds a few counts of this clonotype. This chain connects TRBV20-1 to TRBJ2-2; the D gene is possibly TRBD2 (6 bases). The V end lost 2 bases, the J end lost 5 bases, and 15 bases lay between the germline ends. There are 15 residues in the CDR3. Germline assignment: CDR1 DFQATT and CDR2 SNEGSKA (reference sequence). CDR3 DNA sequence: TGCAGTGCTAGAACCCCTATTGGGGGGACCGGGGAGCTGTTTTTT. This sequence encodes CSARTPIGGTGELFF.

V usage is TRBV20-1 and J usage is TRBJ2-3; 13 bases fit TRBD2. The CDR3 contains 16 residues. Losses at the gene ends were 0 bases for V and 8 bases for J; bases not matched to a gene: 8. Germline values: CDR1 DFQATT, CDR2 SNEGSKA (reference sequence). The CDR3: CSAREGLAGDFGTQYF. As DNA, the CDR3 is TGCAGTGCTAGAGAAGGACTAGCGGGAGATTTTGGTACGCAGTATTTT.

This chain links TRBV21-1 with TRBJ1-4; the tabulated D call, TRBD1, remains unverified against the DNA. TRBV21-1 is deemed a pseudogene. This CDR3 has 16 residues. The CDR3 bases are TGTGCCAGCAGCGTCCAACCCGGGACAGGGGGGGAAAAACTGTTTTTT. Translating gives CASSVQPGTGGEKLFF.

This clonotype was observed many times. This chain connects TRBV6-2 or TRBV6-3 to TRBJ1-2, with D perhaps TRBD1 (5 bases). The CDR3 is 12 residues long. V lost 8 bases to trimming and J lost 8 bases, with 15 bases between them. Germline loops: CDR1 MNHEY, CDR2 SVGEGT. CDR3 coding DNA: TGTGCCAGCTCAACCGGGGGAAGAGGCTACACCTTC. Its protein is CASSTGGRGYTF.

This clonotype has only a few counts. The chain carries TRBV7-8 and TRBJ2-1; D uncertain. With the DNA end fitting TRBJ2-7 better, the J assignment may be wrong. The V gene's germline CDR1 is SGHVS and CDR2 FQNEAQ. This CDR3 contains 12 residues. The CDR3 nucleotides read TGTGCCAGCAGCTTCCTAGTGTCCGAGCAGTACTTC. This sequence encodes CASSFLVSEQYF.

This clonotype has a handful of counts. The V gene is TRBV4-1, the J gene TRBJ2-2, with 7 bases identical to TRBD1. Germline V lookup: CDR1 MGHRA, CDR2 YSYEKL. The ends lost 5 bases at V and 3 bases at J; junction bases unmatched: 6. The CDR3 contains 15 residues. In DNA, the CDR3 is TGCGCCAGCAGCTTCGGACAGGTTTACACCGGGGAGCTGTTTTTT. Its translation is CASSFGQVYTGELFF.

The chain uses TRBV4-3 and TRBJ2-7; D remains ambiguous. The CDR3 has 15 amino acids. V lost 1 base to trimming and J lost 0 bases, with 10 bases between them. Looked up from germline, CDR1 is LGHNA and CDR2 is YSLEER. CDR3 DNA: TGCGCCAGCAGCCAAGGGACGGTCAGCTCCTACGAGCAGTACTTC. This translates into CASSQGTVSSYEQYF.